This T cell receptor (beta chain) was captured in a study of T cells in Graves' hyperthyroidism and ophthalmopathy (dated by TCRdb to between 2018 and 2021). General notes on the study: Peripheral blood was collected at initial diagnosis, before any treatment. In roughly six Graves' hyperthyroidism patients, the study also compared T-cell repertoires from thyroid tissue with T-cell repertoires from blood. Following sampling, methimazole starting at 30 mg daily was given to hyperthyroidism patients, and high-dose intravenous methylprednisolone was given to ophthalmopathy patients. To identify distinguishing TCR V-J signatures, a discovery cohort of 100 patients was used, comprising roughly 45 with Graves' ophthalmopathy and some 60 with stable Graves' hyperthyroidism. The 75 to 100 discovery patients were randomly split 7:3 into training and test sets. Whether ophthalmopathy could be predicted prospectively was tested in an independent validation cohort made up of roughly 19 hyperthyroidism patients plus 17 patients who later progressed to ophthalmopathy. The paper reports TCR Vbeta CDR3 sequencing of 130 to 150 peripheral blood samples: around 45 ophthalmopathy, approximately 74 hyperthyroidism and approximately 17 progressor patients. Overall study outcomes, separate from this receptor: Blood samples also contained most of the expanded thyroid clonotypes (frequency above 0.001), which suggests that blood repertoires may reflect thyroid immune responses. In validation, the model predicted progression to ophthalmopathy a median of about 6.8 months before onset, with over 55% sensitivity and roughly 72% specificity. Ophthalmopathy was separated from stable hyperthyroidism by a 13 V-J signature model, with approximately 86% sensitivity and 81% to 82% specificity obtained in cross-validation and 80%/75% obtained in testing. Sample size was not statistically predetermined, and investigators were not blinded to group allocation.

Amplification of TCR beta CDR3 regions was carried out from RNA transcripts. The first round of RT-PCR for the TCR CDR3 was performed with the HTBI primer set and the Qiagen OneStep RT-PCR kit. Libraries were constructed in a second round of multiplex PCR, after which size selection and purification were performed. The libraries were sequenced on an Illumina HiSeq2000 using paired-end 100 bp reads. On the authors' methods: SOAPnuke was used to process the raw data, with reads discarded if the reads contained adapters or uncalled bases, had a mean Phred below 15, or lacked an exact constant-primer or identifier match. COPE v1.2.5 was used to merge the high-quality paired reads, and each unique nucleotide sequence was defined as a clonotype. MiTCR v1.1 was used to align the clonotypes against IMGT TRBV, TRBD and TRBJ reference segments. The analysis was restricted to V-J combinations with a frequency above 0.0001, which together covered approximately 99% of the repertoires. The TCS score was defined as F50 (clonal expansion) divided by E x V (chaos), with BLOSUM62-based TCRdist calculated between CDR3 peptides within each V-J. Welch's t-statistics and random forest reduced fewer than 600 V-J features to 10 to 15, which were used in a naive Bayes classifier (R e1071). TCRdb trimmed the raw reads at Q25, called clones with MiXCR and kept productive beta chains. Merged by CDR3 protein, the rows form single entries marked with the most common genes and DNA. TCRdb, rather than the study authors, made the V and J calls. The sample has approximately 400,000 distinct CDR3 sequences on record, around a sixth of them singletons. Clones ranked in the top ten supply 40% to 45% of the sample.

This clonotype appeared a few times. The target of this receptor is not known. The record has no base qualities; no much larger clone is one base away. Ophthalmopathy patients had moderately to severely active disease, Clinical Activity Score of at least 3, NOSPECS grade of at least 4, and duration under 3 months. Exclusion was applied to patients with uncontrolled infections, other autoimmune diseases, pregnancy or lactation. Diagnoses were established on the basis of clinical symptoms, serum thyroxine and TRAb, thyroid ultrasound, and orbital computed tomography. PBMCs were isolated from approximately 10 ml of fresh peripheral blood by Ficoll-Paque density gradient centrifugation. Total RNA was extracted using Trizol reagent, and RNA quality was assessed on an Agilent 2100 Bioanalyzer. CDR1 and CDR2, looked up from the germline V gene, are WSHSY and SAAADI. V and J are truncated by 5 bases and 5 bases respectively, leaving an intervening sequence of 22 bases. The CDR3 numbers 17 residues from cysteine through phenylalanine. Only the CDR3 part of the read is kept: 51 bases, read in frame from the first base.

Sequenced material: blood. This receptor chain uses TRBV10-2 and TRBJ1-5, and TRBD1 may be the D gene, going by 6 matching bases. The origin of this receptor is a man in his late teens or twenties with Graves' ophthalmopathy. The DNA is TGCGCCAGCAGTCCAAGAGGACAGACGAGAGGGGATCAGCCCCAGCATTTT. Its protein reads: CASSPRGQTRGDQPQHF.